This T cell receptor beta chain was obtained from a study of memory CD4+ T cells and cytomegalovirus serostatus. Study-wide points: Repertoires predicted CMV serostatus with median bootstrapped AUC of 0.95.

The sort gate was single viable CD3+CD4+CD8-CD45RO+ cells for memory CD4+ T cells. Positive selection with CD4 microbeads enriched total CD4+ T cells. Data came from immunoSEQ multiplex PCR; TCRdb stores just in-frame clones and leaves some out. The table shows 40,000 to 55,000 clones, with 83% occurring only once. Germline V gene data show CDR1 as MNHEY and CDR2 as SVGAGI. J lost 10 bases, V lost 2 bases, and 4 bases had no gene match. This CDR3 region has 12 residues. About this clone: What it recognizes is unknown.

The TCR sequence derives from an adult in good health and CMV-seropositive. The chain uses TRBV6-5 and TRBJ1-2; 7 bases match TRBD1. Input material: memory CD4+ T cells from blood. The CDR3 sequence is CASSYRGRDYTF. The CDR3, as DNA: TGTGCCAGCAGTTACAGGGGGCGAGACTACACCTTC.